This TCR beta chain was recorded in a study of cytotoxic CD8 clonotypes in ibrutinib-treated CLL. Across the study: In all, about a dozen patients were relapsed/refractory, some 14 were treatment-naive and approximately 17 were IGHV unmutated.

For this clone: Its antigen is still unknown.

Some clones are missing from TCRdb's copy, which holds only in-frame ones; the method was immunoSEQ multiplex PCR. The table includes some 19,000 clones, 81% detected once. Trimming took 4 bases from V and 4 from J, leaving 14 bases between them. The CDR3 totals 14 residues. Germline lookup yields CDR1 SGHNT and CDR2 YYREEE (reference sequence). Study-wide points: Public clonotypes showed up rarely, and on treatment they shrank or held steady.

Roughly 2 micrograms of genomic DNA, which was extracted from cryopreserved PBMCs, served as the material used for the TCR beta libraries. The sequenced sample was PBMCs, obtained before ibrutinib treatment. The V call is TRBV5-4, the J call TRBJ2-5; weak D call: TRBD2 (5 bases). This TCR derives from a human donor with chronic lymphocytic leukemia. The CDR3 sequence is CASSPLTRGETQYF. CDR3 sequence (DNA): TGTGCCAGCAGCCCCCTAACTAGAGGAGAGACCCAGTACTTC.